Given below is one T cell receptor beta chain in context. Antigen specificity is unknown. Sorting of CD4+ naive, central memory, regulatory and stem cell-like memory cells was performed via CD45RO/CCR7/CD25/CD127/CD95/CD27. Purity above 95% was achieved in all sorted populations. Expressed TCRB transcripts were sequenced because the isolated RNA had all been reverse transcribed beforehand. The average output of naive, central memory and regulatory T cell samples was several million reads. Profiled with immunoSEQ multiplex PCR; TCRdb holds only in-frame clones, not every one. The sample has 150,000 to 200,000 clones, about 8.3% seen once. This specimen comes from a study of beta chain features in type 1 diabetes. Overall study results and limits: It was not settled here whether HLA type affects TCRB rearrangement. All four CD4+ subsets of Type 1 diabetes patients contained TCRB CDR3s that were moderately but significantly shorter.

The receptor was isolated from a woman between 18 and 30 years old with type 1 diabetes. Sequences were obtained from central memory CD4+ T cells from blood.

The CDR3 nucleotides are TGCGCCAGCAGCCAAGGGGGCCAGCCGGAAGGGAACACTGAAGCTTTCTTT. Its protein product is CASSQGGQPEGNTEAFF. The gene calls are TRBV4-3 and TRBJ1-1, with D perhaps matching TRBD1 (5 bases). The CDR3 is made up of 17 amino acids. CDR1 and CDR2 from the germline V gene are LGHNA and YSLEER. V was cut by 1 base and J by 1 base, with 16 bases left in between.